These T cell receptor beta chains were read from a single sample in a study of blood T cells in healthy people across ages. TCRdb recomputed calls from the 5' RACE reads with MiXCR, one row per CDR3 protein. The sample includes approximately 800,000 distinct CDR3 sequences, about 45% of them seen just once. The sample was blood. The receptors were gathered from a man older than 75 in good health. Both conserved end residues are part of each CDR3. Each record gives: CDR3 DNA, CDR3 protein, clone size, V gene, D gene, J gene. The D gene is left open where the match is weak. For some rows the clone size is stated as once, few or many, or as a class when expanded; others skip it.

TGCAGCGTTGTACTTCGGACAGTTAATGAGCAGTTCTTC CSVVLRTVNEQFF NA TRBV29-1 NA TRBJ2-1
TGTGCCAGCAGCGTAACACAGGCGAACACCGGGGGGCTGTTTTTT CASSVTQANTGGLFF NA TRBV9 NA TRBJ2-2
TGTGCCAGCAGCTCAGGACTAGAGGGTGAGCAGTTCTTC CASSSGLEGEQFF many TRBV7-8 TRBD2 TRBJ2-1
TGCAGCGCTGCCCGGGACAGCACCTACGAGCAGTACTTC CSAARDSTYEQYF few TRBV29-1 TRBD1 TRBJ2-7
TGCAGCGTCCGACAGGGGCCCTGGGGAGAGACCCAGTACTTC CSVRQGPWGETQYF NA TRBV29-1 TRBD1 TRBJ2-5
TGTGCCAGCAGTGAAGAGGGAGGATCACTTAGTAATGAGCAGTTCTTC CASSEEGGSLSNEQFF few TRBV2 NA TRBJ2-1
TGTGCCAGCAGCGTAGATCCCGGTACTAATGAAAAACTGTTTTTT CASSVDPGTNEKLFF many TRBV9 NA TRBJ1-4
TGTGCCAGCAGCCCCCGGACAGGGCAGGTAGATACGCAGTATTTT CASSPRTGQVDTQYF NA TRBV7-2 TRBD1 TRBJ2-3
TGCAGCTGGACAATAGCGGGAGCCCTCTCCTACAATGAGCAGTTCTTC CSWTIAGALSYNEQFF few TRBV20-1 TRBD2 TRBJ2-1
TGTGCCAGCAGCTTAGGTAGGGGGCTGTACGAGCAGTACTTC CASSLGRGLYEQYF many TRBV7-2 TRBD1 TRBJ2-7
TGTGCCATCAGTGAGTCGATTAGCTATGGCTACACCTTC CAISESISYGYTF NA TRBV10-3 NA TRBJ1-2
TGTGCCAGCAGTTACCCCAAGGCTGGGGCCAACGTCCTGACTTTC CASSYPKAGANVLTF many TRBV6-6 NA TRBJ2-6
TGTGCCAGCACCCACGGGGGCCGGCAGCCCCAGCATTTT CASTHGGRQPQHF NA TRBV6-6 NA TRBJ1-5
TGTGCCAGCAGCTTGGACCCAGGAAACAATGAGCAGTTCTTC CASSLDPGNNEQFF NA TRBV7-7 NA TRBJ2-1
TGCGCCAGCAGCTCCGCCGGGTTGAGTTTGAACACTGAAGCTTTCTTT CASSSAGLSLNTEAFF few TRBV5-1 NA TRBJ1-1
TGCAGTGCCCCACCTCCGACAGGGGCAAACACCGGGGAGCTGTTTTTT CSAPPPTGANTGELFF NA TRBV20-1 TRBD1 TRBJ2-2
TGTGCCAGCAGCTTACGAGAGCTAGATGACGATACGCAGTATTTT CASSLRELDDDTQYF NA TRBV7-3 NA TRBJ2-3
TGTGCCAGCAGTTTAGCCGGGAAGGCTGAAGCTTTCTTT CASSLAGKAEAFF few TRBV27 NA TRBJ1-1
TGCGCCAGCAGCCGTTCCGGGACTAGCGGGCCCCCCTACAATGAGCAGTTCTTC CASSRSGTSGPPYNEQFF NA TRBV5-1 TRBD2 TRBJ2-1
TGCAGCGCCGGACAGGCTTTGGATTCACCCCTCCACTTT CSAGQALDSPLHF NA TRBV29-1 TRBD1 TRBJ1-6
TGTGCCAGCAGTTTGGGTGCAGGGGGGACTGAAGCTTTCTTT CASSLGAGGTEAFF NA TRBV12-3/TRBV12-4 TRBD1 TRBJ1-1
TGTGCCAGCAGTTATTCCACCGGGACAGGGTCAGATACGCAGTATTTT CASSYSTGTGSDTQYF few TRBV6-6 TRBD1 TRBJ2-3
TGTGCCAGCTCACTCACGGAAGGGGCTAGCTCCTACAATGAGCAGTTCTTC CASSLTEGASSYNEQFF NA TRBV18 NA TRBJ2-1
TGCAGCGAAAGCAGGCCAGAGGGTCTGGTTGGCGAGACCCAGTACTTC CSESRPEGLVGETQYF NA TRBV29-1 NA TRBJ2-5
TGTGCCAGCAGTATTCGACAGGGGGCAACAGATACGCAGTATTTT CASSIRQGATDTQYF NA TRBV2 TRBD1 TRBJ2-3
TGTGCCAGCAGTCTCAGGGGGAGAGGGACCCAGTACTTC CASSLRGRGTQYF NA TRBV3-1 TRBD1 TRBJ2-5
TGTGCCAGCAGTTTAGCGCAAGACCGCCAGCAGTTCTTC CASSLAQDRQQFF NA TRBV12-3/TRBV12-4 NA TRBJ2-1
TGTGCCAGCAGTGGGGACAGAGTATCTGAAAAACTGTTTTTT CASSGDRVSEKLFF NA TRBV2 TRBD1 TRBJ1-4
TGCGCCAGCAGCCCCGACGGACAGAGCTATCAGCCCCAGCATTTT CASSPDGQSYQPQHF NA TRBV5-1 NA TRBJ1-5
TGTGCCAGCAGCGTAGTAGGTACAGGTGACTATGGCTACACCTTC CASSVVGTGDYGYTF few TRBV9 NA TRBJ1-2
TGCAGTGCTAGAAAACAGGGGATCCACGAGCAGTACTTC CSARKQGIHEQYF few TRBV20-1 TRBD1 TRBJ2-7
TGCGCCAGCAGCGGAGGGACGGGAGCTAACTATGGCTACACCTTC CASSGGTGANYGYTF many TRBV5-1 NA TRBJ1-2
TGTGCCAGCAGCCAAGGGGGCCGAGCGGGAGAAACCTACGAGCAGTACTTC CASSQGGRAGETYEQYF NA TRBV3-1 TRBD2 TRBJ2-7
TGTGCCAGCAGTTGGACTAGCGGGAGCAATGAGCAGTTCTTC CASSWTSGSNEQFF many TRBV12-3/TRBV12-4 TRBD2 TRBJ2-1
TGCAGTGCTCCCACGGGACCCGTGAACTATGGCTACACCTTC CSAPTGPVNYGYTF NA TRBV20-1 NA TRBJ1-2
TGCGCCAGCAGCCAAGGTCGAGCAACAGCAGATACGCAGTATTTT CASSQGRATADTQYF NA TRBV4-3 NA TRBJ2-3